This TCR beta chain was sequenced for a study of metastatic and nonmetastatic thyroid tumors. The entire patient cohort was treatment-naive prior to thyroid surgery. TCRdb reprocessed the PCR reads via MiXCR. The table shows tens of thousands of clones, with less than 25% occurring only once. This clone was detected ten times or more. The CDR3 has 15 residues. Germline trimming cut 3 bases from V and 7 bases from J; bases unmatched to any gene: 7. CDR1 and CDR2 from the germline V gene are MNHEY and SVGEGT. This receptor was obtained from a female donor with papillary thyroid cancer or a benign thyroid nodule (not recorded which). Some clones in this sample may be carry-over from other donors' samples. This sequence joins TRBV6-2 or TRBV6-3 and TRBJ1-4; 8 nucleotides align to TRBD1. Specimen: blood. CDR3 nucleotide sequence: TGTGCCAGCAGTTATGACCGGGACAGGAGTGAAAAACTGTTTTTT. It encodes CASSYDRDRSEKLFF.